The 23 T cell receptor beta chains below come from one sample, sequenced in a study of neurological immune-mediated disorders. From the 5' RACE reads, TCRdb called clonotypes with MiXCR, one entry per CDR3 protein. Of around 71,000 distinct CDR3 sequences listed, approximately 14% are singletons. Sample time point: longitudinal time-point 1 (baseline). What was sequenced was PBMCs. The receptor set was obtained from a female donor with HTLV-1-associated myelopathy (HAM/TSP).

This clonotype was seen at least ten times. The chain combines TRBV10-2 with TRBJ2-1; 8 bases map to TRBD2. The CDR3 covers 14 residues. Per germline, CDR1 WSHSY and CDR2 SAAADI. V lost 6 bases and J lost 6; bases outside the gene matches: 7. Here the CDR3 DNA reads TGCGCCAGCAGGGGGGGACTAGATCTCAATGAGCAGTTCTTC. Protein: CASRGGLDLNEQFF.

As concerns this clonotype: With a much larger clone just one base away, this may be a read error. V is TRBV20-1 and J is TRBJ2-1; the D call may be TRBD1 or TRBD2 (7 bases each). The V end was cut by 6 bases, the J end by 7 bases, with 19 bases between. This CDR3 contains 14 residues. In germline, CDR1 is DFQATT, CDR2 SNEGSKA (reference sequence). The CDR3 region is CSADKGGGRNEQFF. The CDR3 DNA reads TGCAGTGCCGATAAGGGAGGGGGCCGGAATGAGCAGTTCTTC.

Many counts were recorded for this clonotype. The V call is TRBV5-1, the J call TRBJ2-3; D remains ambiguous. CDR3 length: 13 residues. Trimming stripped 4 bases from V and 4 bases from J, with 10 bases between. Per the germline V gene, CDR1 is SGHRS and CDR2 is YFSETQ. Written as DNA, the CDR3 is TGCGCCAGCAGCCTGACGGAATCAGATACGCAGTATTTT. This translates into CASSLTESDTQYF.

Many counts were recorded for this clonotype. The chain carries TRBV9 and TRBJ2-5; 9 bases agree with TRBD2. V lost 4 bases, J lost 3 bases, and 7 bases stayed unmatched. Germline loops: CDR1 SGDLS, CDR2 YYNGEE. The CDR3 contains 15 residues. The CDR3 spells CASSPRLAGKETQYF. The CDR3 DNA is TGTGCCAGCAGCCCTAGGCTAGCGGGAAAAGAGACCCAGTACTTC. The full variable domain, completed using reference TRBV9 and TRBJ2-5, is DSGVTQTPKHLITATGQRVTLRCSPRSGDLSVYWYQQSLDQGLQFLIQYYNGEERAKGNILERFSAQQFPDLHSELNLSSLELGDSALYFCASSPRLAGKETQYFGPGTRLLVL.

In this sample, this clonotype turned up many times. The chain has TRBV7-8 and TRBJ2-1, with D unclear. Germline V gene sequence: CDR1 SGHVS, CDR2 FQNEAQ. The CDR3 has 12 amino acids. V lost 2 bases and J 5 bases, leaving 4 bases between the germline ends. The CDR3 protein is CASSLQNNEQFF. As DNA, the CDR3 is TGTGCCAGCAGCTTACAGAACAATGAGCAGTTCTTC. Drawing the rest from reference TRBV7-8 and TRBJ2-1, the complete variable domain is GAGVSQSPRYKVAKRGQDVALRCDPISGHVSLFWYQQALGQGPEFLTYFQNEAQLDKSGLPSDRFFAERPEGSVSTLKIQRTQQEDSAVYLCASSLQNNEQFFGPGTRLTVL.

Many counts were recorded for this clonotype. V gene TRBV12-5 combines with J gene TRBJ1-3; no clear D gene. Per germline, CDR1 LGHNT and CDR2 FRNRAP. This CDR3 region has 15 residues. The V end lost 5 bases, the J end lost 3 bases, and 14 bases lay between the germline ends. CDR3 region: CASGPPGGNGNTIYF. In nucleotides, the CDR3 is TGTGCTAGTGGTCCCCCGGGAGGTAATGGAAACACCATATATTTT.

This clonotype came up many times. This chain connects TRBV6-6 to TRBJ1-2, with 9 bases fitting TRBD1. Unmatched junction bases numbered 14, after V lost 8 bases and J lost 4 bases. Germline V gene lookup returns CDR1 MNHNY and CDR2 SVGAGI (reference sequence). The CDR3 spans 16 residues. CDR3 loop: CASGWGSTGGGYGYTF. CDR3 DNA sequence: TGTGCCAGCGGGTGGGGATCGACAGGGGGGGGCTATGGCTACACCTTC.

This clonotype was seen a handful of times. This sequence joins TRBV6-1 and TRBJ2-4, with 9 positions matching TRBD1. The CDR3 length is 14 residues. Germline V CDR1 and CDR2: MNHNS, SASEGT. Trimming at V came to 6 bases and at J to 7 bases, leaving 7 bases not matched to a gene. The CDR3 DNA follows: TGTGCCAGCAGCCGGGACAGGGATAGGAACATTCAGTACTTC. This gives the protein CASSRDRDRNIQYF.

This clonotype was observed many times. This chain connects TRBV20-1 to TRBJ2-2; D is possibly TRBD2 (6 bases). From germline, CDR1 is DFQATT and CDR2 SNEGSKA (reference sequence). This CDR3 is 14 amino acids long. The V and J ends lost 5 bases and 1 base respectively, with 11 bases between them. Here the CDR3 DNA reads TGCAGTGCTCCCCTCGGGGGGAACACCGGGGAGCTGTTTTTT. Translating it yields CSAPLGGNTGELFF.

At least ten counts were recorded for this clonotype. J is TRBJ2-3 and V is TRBV28; 10 bases match TRBD2. Germline CDR1 MDHEN, CDR2 SYDVKM. CDR3 length: 15 amino acids. J lost 4 bases, V lost 4 bases, and 5 bases had no gene match. For the CDR3, the DNA is TGTGCCAGCAGTTCCCTAGCGGGGGCGGCAGATACGCAGTATTTT. Encoded protein: CASSSLAGAADTQYF. Drawing the rest from reference TRBV28 and TRBJ2-3, the complete variable domain is DVKVTQSSRYLVKRTGEKVFLECVQDMDHENMFWYRQDPGLGLRLIYFSYDVKMKEKGDIPEGYSVSREKKERFSLILESASTNQTSMYLCASSSLAGAADTQYFGPGTRLTVL.

This clonotype was counted many times. The chain has TRBV5-1 and TRBJ1-3; perhaps TRBD1 as D (5 bases). The CDR3 contains 16 residues. Per germline, CDR1 SGHRS and CDR2 YFSETQ. V gave up 0 bases and J gave up 1 base, with 11 bases separating them. The DNA for the CDR3 is TGCGCCAGCAGCTTGGTCGGAAGGGGATCTGGAAACACCATATATTTT. Protein sequence: CASSLVGRGSGNTIYF.

This clonotype has at least ten counts. This sequence joins TRBV15 and TRBJ1-2, with a possible D match to TRBD1 (6 bases). Germline assignment: CDR1 LNHNV and CDR2 YYDKDF (reference sequence). V dropped 4 bases and J dropped 0 bases, with 15 bases sitting between them. The CDR3 has 16 residues. CDR3 in DNA: TGTGCCACCAGCAAAGGGGGAACGCTTTCTAACTATGGCTACACCTTC. This encodes CATSKGGTLSNYGYTF.

Comment on this clonotype: One junction end does not reproduce the germline sequence, and a read error may be involved. This chain links TRBV12-3 or TRBV12-4 with TRBJ2-3; D is unresolved. The CDR3 extends over 15 amino acids. The CDR3 spells CASSIAVGSTDTQYF. The CDR3 bases are TGTGCCAGCAGTATAGCTGTGGGCAGCACAGATACGCAGTATTTT.

The sample holds many counts of this clonotype. V usage is TRBV2 and J usage is TRBJ2-1, with unresolved D. In germline, CDR1 is SNHLY, CDR2 FYNNEI. The CDR3 spans 15 residues. Trimming pared 4 bases from V and 4 bases from J, leaving 14 bases between. The CDR3, as DNA: TGTGCCAGCAGTGGGTCGACTGTCCGGTACAATGAGCAGTTCTTC. Amino acid sequence: CASSGSTVRYNEQFF.

This clonotype was found many times. The DNA of the CDR3 is TGCAGTGCTAGAGATCCGAGGCTTCAACGCCTGACTTTC. The encoded protein is CSARDPRLQRLTF. The V gene is TRBV20-1, the J gene TRBJ2-6, with D uncertain. V was shortened by 0 bases and J by 15 bases, with 15 bases between the two germline ends. Germline V gives CDR1 DFQATT, CDR2 SNEGSKA (reference sequence). The CDR3 covers 13 residues.

The chain uses TRBV6-5 and TRBJ1-1, with a weak D call TRBD1 (5 bases). CDR3 length equals 15 residues. V gave up 6 bases and J gave up 6 bases, with 20 bases separating them. CDR1 MNHEY and CDR2 SVGAGI come from the germline V gene. The DNA of the CDR3 is TGTGCCAGCAGCCGGGGCTGGGAGGGTACAGCTGAAGCTTTCTTT. Translation: CASSRGWEGTAEAFF.

This clonotype was recorded many times. V gene TRBV29-1 combines with J gene TRBJ2-7; 10 positions match TRBD1. Germline-derived CDR1 and CDR2 are SQVTM and ANQGSEA. The CDR3 sequence is 13 residues long. V was pared by 7 bases and J by 4 bases, with 7 bases of the junction left unmatched. In DNA, the CDR3 is TGCAGCGCACAGGGACAGGGGTATTACGAGCAGTACTTC. Translated, it gives CSAQGQGYYEQYF.

The chain links TRBV11-2 to TRBJ2-2, with TRBD1 matching 8 bases. V shed 5 bases and J 4 bases; nucleotides not matched to a gene: 12. The CDR3 sequence is 17 residues long. Germline V gene lookup returns CDR1 SGHAT and CDR2 FQNNGV. This CDR3 reads CASSPRQGRPITGELFF. The CDR3 nucleotides read TGTGCCAGCAGCCCGCGACAGGGGCGACCGATCACCGGGGAGCTGTTTTTT.

This clonotype was recorded at least ten times. V usage is TRBV28 and J usage is TRBJ2-1; 11 bases align to TRBD2. Germline CDR1 is MDHEN and CDR2 is SYDVKM. V lost 3 bases and J lost 7; bases outside the gene matches: 5. The CDR3 runs to 15 residues. The CDR3 here is CASSFGLAGGNEQFF. The CDR3 DNA sequence: TGTGCCAGCAGTTTTGGGCTAGCGGGGGGAAATGAGCAGTTCTTC.

At least ten counts were recorded for this clonotype. The rearrangement uses TRBV18 and TRBJ1-6; 7 bases fit TRBD1. V was pared by 1 base and J by 10 bases, with 7 bases of the junction left unmatched. Looked up from germline, CDR1 is KGHSH and CDR2 is LQKENI. CDR3 length: 15 residues. CDR3 protein: CASSPLENRGSPLHF. CDR3 sequence (DNA): TGTGCCAGCTCACCACTCGAGAACAGGGGCTCACCCCTCCACTTT. Full variable domain (missing parts from reference TRBV18 and TRBJ1-6): NAGVMQNPRHLVRRRGQEARLRCSPMKGHSHVYWYRQLPEEGLKFMVYLQKENIIDESGMPKERFSAEFPKEGPSILRIQQVVRGDSAAYFCASSPLENRGSPLHFGNGTRLTVT.

The table lists this clonotype with many counts. The chain links TRBV5-6 to TRBJ2-2; D is uncertain. CDR1 SGHDT and CDR2 YYEEEE come from the germline V gene. The CDR3 has 16 amino acids. V was trimmed by 0 bases and J by 2 bases, leaving 11 bases between them. The CDR3 sequence is CASSLVARTNTGELFF. The CDR3 DNA reads TGTGCCAGCAGCTTGGTTGCGAGAACTAACACCGGGGAGCTGTTTTTT.

The J gene is TRBJ2-7, the V gene TRBV7-6, with 7 bases identical to TRBD1. CDR1 SGHVS and CDR2 FNYEAQ come from the germline V gene. V shed 1 base and J 4 bases; nucleotides not matched to a gene: 7. The CDR3 is 15 amino acids. The CDR3: CASSLGRGRGYEQYF. The CDR3 DNA follows: TGTGCCAGCAGCTTAGGAAGGGGGCGAGGTTACGAGCAGTACTTC.

In its sample, this clonotype was seen many times. For the CDR3, the DNA is TGTGCCAGCAGCGTAGGTGTATTTACAGATACGCAGTATTTT. Its translation: CASSVGVFTDTQYF. The chain recombines TRBV9 with TRBJ2-3; D remains unclear. The CDR3 has 14 residues. Germline CDR1 reads SGDLS; CDR2 reads YYNGEE. V lost 0 bases to trimming and J lost 3 bases, with 8 bases between them.